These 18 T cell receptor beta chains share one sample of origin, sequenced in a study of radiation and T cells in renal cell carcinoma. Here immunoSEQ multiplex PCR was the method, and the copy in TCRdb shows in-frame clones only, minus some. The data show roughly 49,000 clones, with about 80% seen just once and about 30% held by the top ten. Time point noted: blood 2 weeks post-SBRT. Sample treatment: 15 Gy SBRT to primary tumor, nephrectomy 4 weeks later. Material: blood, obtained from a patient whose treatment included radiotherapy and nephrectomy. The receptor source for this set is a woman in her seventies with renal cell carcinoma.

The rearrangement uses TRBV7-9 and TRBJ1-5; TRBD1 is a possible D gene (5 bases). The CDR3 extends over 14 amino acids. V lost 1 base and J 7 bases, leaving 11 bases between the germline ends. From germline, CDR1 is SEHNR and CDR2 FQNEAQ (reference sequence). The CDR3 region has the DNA TGTGCCAGCAGCTTAGGGGGGTTGGGACAGCCCCAGCATTTT. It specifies CASSLGGLGQPQHF.

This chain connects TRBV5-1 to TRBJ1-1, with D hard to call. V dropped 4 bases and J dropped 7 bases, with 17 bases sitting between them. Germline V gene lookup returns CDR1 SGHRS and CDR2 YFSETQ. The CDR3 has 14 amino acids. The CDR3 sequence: CASSPRVRHVEAFF. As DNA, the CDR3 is TGCGCCAGCAGCCCCCGTGTGAGGCATGTTGAAGCTTTCTTT.

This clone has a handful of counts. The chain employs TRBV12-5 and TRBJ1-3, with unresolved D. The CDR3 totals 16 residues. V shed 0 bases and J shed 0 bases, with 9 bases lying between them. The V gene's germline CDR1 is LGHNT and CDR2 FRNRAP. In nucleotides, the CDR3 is TGTGCTAGTGGTTTGGTAGGGTCCATCTCTGGAAACACCATATATTTT. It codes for CASGLVGSISGNTIYF. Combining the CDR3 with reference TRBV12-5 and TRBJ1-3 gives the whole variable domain DARVTQTPRHKVTEMGQEVTMRCQPILGHNTVFWYRQTMMQGLELLAYFRNRAPLDDSGMPKDRFSAEMPDATLATLKIQPSEPRDSAVYFCASGLVGSISGNTIYFGEGSWLTVV.

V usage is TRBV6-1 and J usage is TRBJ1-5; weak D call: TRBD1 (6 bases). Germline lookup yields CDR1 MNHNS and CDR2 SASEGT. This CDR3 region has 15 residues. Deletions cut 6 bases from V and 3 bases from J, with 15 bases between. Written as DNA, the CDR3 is TGTGCCAGCAGCCTCAGGGGCTATGACAATCAGCCCCAGCATTTT. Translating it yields CASSLRGYDNQPQHF.

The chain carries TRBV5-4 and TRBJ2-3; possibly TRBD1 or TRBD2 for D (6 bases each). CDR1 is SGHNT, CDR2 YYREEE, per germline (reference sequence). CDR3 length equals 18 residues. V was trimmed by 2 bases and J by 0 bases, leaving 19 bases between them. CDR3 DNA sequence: TGTGCCAGCAGCTTTCGGGGGCGGACAGACTCTAGCACAGATACGCAGTATTTT. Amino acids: CASSFRGRTDSSTDTQYF. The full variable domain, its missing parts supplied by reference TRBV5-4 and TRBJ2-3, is ETGVTQSPTHLIKTRGQQVTLRCSSQSGHNTVSWYQQALGQGPQFIFQYYREEENGRGNFPPRFSGLQFPNYSSELNVNALELDDSALYLCASSFRGRTDSSTDTQYFGPGTRLTVL.

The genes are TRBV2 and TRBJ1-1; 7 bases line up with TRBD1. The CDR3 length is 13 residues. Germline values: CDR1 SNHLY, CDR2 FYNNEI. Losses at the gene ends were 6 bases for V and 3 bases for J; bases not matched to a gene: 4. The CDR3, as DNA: TGTGCCAGCAGGGCCACAGGGGACACTGAAGCTTTCTTT. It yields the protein CASRATGDTEAFF.

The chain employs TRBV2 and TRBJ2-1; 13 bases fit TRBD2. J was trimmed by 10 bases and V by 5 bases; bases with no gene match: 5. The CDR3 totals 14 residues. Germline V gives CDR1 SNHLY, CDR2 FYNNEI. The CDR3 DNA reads TGTGCCAGCAGTCCGAGGACTAGCGGGGGAGAGCAGTTCTTC. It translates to CASSPRTSGGEQFF.

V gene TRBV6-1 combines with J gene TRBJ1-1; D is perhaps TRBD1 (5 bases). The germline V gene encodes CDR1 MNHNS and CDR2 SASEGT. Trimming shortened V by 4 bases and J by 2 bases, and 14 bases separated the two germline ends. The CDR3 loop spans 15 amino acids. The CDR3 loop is CASSARQNLNTEAFF. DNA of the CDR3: TGTGCCAGCAGTGCGCGACAGAATCTAAACACTGAAGCTTTCTTT.

CDR3 loop: CASSYAGTGAHTEAFF. CDR3 nucleotides: TGTGCCAGCAGTTACGCCGGGACAGGGGCCCACACTGAAGCTTTCTTT. The genes are TRBV6-5 and TRBJ1-1; 10 bases match TRBD1. Trimming cost V 2 bases and J 3 bases; bases outside gene matches: 6. The CDR3 consists of 16 residues. Germline CDR1 is MNHEY and CDR2 is SVGAGI.

The CDR3 bases are TGCGCCAGCAGCTGGACTAGCGGGGGGGCAGATACGCAGTATTTT. Translating it yields CASSWTSGGADTQYF. The chain joins TRBV5-1 to TRBJ2-3; TRBD2 matches 15 bases. Germline assignment: CDR1 SGHRS and CDR2 YFSETQ. The CDR3 spans 15 residues. V shed 3 bases, J shed 4 bases, and the junction held 0 bases outside the gene matches. Full variable domain (rest looked up from reference TRBV5-1 and TRBJ2-3): KAGVTQTPRYLIKTRGQQVTLSCSPISGHRSVSWYQQTPGQGLQFLFEYFSETQRNKGNFPGRFSGRQFSNSRSEMNVSTLELGDSALYLCASSWTSGGADTQYFGPGTRLTVL.

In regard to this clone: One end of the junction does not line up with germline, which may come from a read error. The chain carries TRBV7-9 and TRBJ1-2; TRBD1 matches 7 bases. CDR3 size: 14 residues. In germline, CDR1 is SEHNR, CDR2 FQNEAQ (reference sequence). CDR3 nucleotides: TGTGCCAGCAGATCCATAACAGGGGTTTATGACTACACCTTC. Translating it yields CASRSITGVYDYTF.

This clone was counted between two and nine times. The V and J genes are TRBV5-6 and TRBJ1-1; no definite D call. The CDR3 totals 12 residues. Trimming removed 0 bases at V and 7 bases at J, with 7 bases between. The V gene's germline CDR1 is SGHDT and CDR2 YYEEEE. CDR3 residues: CASSLADGEAFF. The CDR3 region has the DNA TGTGCCAGCAGCTTGGCCGACGGTGAAGCTTTCTTT.

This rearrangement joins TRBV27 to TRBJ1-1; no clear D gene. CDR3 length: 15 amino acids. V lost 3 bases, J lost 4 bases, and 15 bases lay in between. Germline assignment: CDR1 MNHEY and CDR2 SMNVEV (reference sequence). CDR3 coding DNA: TGTGCCAGCAGTTTGGGATCGGGGATGGGCACTGAAGCTTTCTTT. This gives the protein CASSLGSGMGTEAFF.

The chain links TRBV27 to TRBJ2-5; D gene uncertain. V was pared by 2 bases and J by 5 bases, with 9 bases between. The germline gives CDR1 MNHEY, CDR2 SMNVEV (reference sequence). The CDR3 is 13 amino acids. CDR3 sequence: CASSLRSIETQYF. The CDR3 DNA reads TGTGCCAGCAGTTTACGATCGATCGAGACCCAGTACTTC.

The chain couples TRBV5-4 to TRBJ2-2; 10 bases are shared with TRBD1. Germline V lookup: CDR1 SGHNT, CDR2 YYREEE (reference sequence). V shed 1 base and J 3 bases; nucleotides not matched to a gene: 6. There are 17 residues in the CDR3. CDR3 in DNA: TGTGCCAGCAGCTTGTCTTTGGGACAGGGGTACACCGGGGAGCTGTTTTTT. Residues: CASSLSLGQGYTGELFF.

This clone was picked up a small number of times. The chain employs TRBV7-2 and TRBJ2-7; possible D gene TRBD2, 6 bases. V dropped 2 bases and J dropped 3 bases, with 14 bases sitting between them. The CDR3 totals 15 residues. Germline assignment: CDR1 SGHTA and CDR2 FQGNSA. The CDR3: CASSLLAGSNYEQYF. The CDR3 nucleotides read TGTGCCAGCAGCTTACTGGCGGGGTCAAACTACGAGCAGTACTTC.

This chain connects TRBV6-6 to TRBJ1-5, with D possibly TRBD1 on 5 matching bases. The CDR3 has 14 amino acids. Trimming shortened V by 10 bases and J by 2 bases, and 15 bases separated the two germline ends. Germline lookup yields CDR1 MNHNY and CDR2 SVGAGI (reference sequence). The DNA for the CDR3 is TGTGCCACCAGCGGGGGGGTGGGCAATCAGCCCCAGCATTTT. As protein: CATSGGVGNQPQHF.

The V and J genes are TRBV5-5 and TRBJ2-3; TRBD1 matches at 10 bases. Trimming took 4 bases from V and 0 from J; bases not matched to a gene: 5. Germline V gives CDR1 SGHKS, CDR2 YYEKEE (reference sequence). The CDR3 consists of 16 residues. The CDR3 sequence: CASSPDRGFSTDTQYF. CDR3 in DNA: TGTGCCAGCAGCCCGGACAGGGGGTTTAGCACAGATACGCAGTATTTT.